Below are 8 T cell receptor beta chains sequenced from a single sample in a study of CD4+ T cells in melanoma. The protocol was immunoSEQ multiplex PCR, while the TCRdb copy is restricted to in-frame clones and leaves out a portion. The table includes fewer than 150,000 clones, around 90% detected once. The receptors here all came from a human donor with melanoma.

The chain combines TRBV2 with TRBJ2-3, with D unclear. The CDR3 runs to 14 residues. Germline V gene sequence: CDR1 SNHLY, CDR2 FYNNEI. With 3 bases removed from V and 2 bases from J, the gap between germline ends came to 9 bases. The CDR3 region is CASSERWATDTQYF. CDR3 sequence (DNA): TGTGCCAGCAGTGAGCGGTGGGCCACAGATACGCAGTATTTT. The variable domain in full, with the rest retrieved from reference TRBV2 and TRBJ2-3, is EPEVTQTPSHQVTQMGQEVILRCVPISNHLYFYWYRQILGQKVEFLVSFYNNEISEKSEIFDDQFSVERPDGSNFTLKIRSTKLEDSAMYFCASSERWATDTQYFGPGTRLTVL.

The CDR3 nucleotides are TGCGCCAGCAGCCCCCGGGGGGGGACGGTACAGGAGACCCAGTACTTC. This codes for CASSPRGGTVQETQYF. The V and J genes are TRBV5-1 and TRBJ2-5, with 8 bases fitting TRBD2. V shed 4 bases, J shed 5 bases, and the junction held 13 bases outside the gene matches. The germline gives CDR1 SGHRS, CDR2 YFSETQ. CDR3 length equals 16 residues. Supplemented by reference TRBV5-1 and TRBJ2-5, the full variable domain reads KAGVTQTPRYLIKTRGQQVTLSCSPISGHRSVSWYQQTPGQGLQFLFEYFSETQRNKGNFPGRFSGRQFSNSRSEMNVSTLELGDSALYLCASSPRGGTVQETQYFGPGTRLLVL.

The chain joins TRBV7-6 to TRBJ1-6; 9 nucleotides align to TRBD1. Germline CDR1 reads SGHVS; CDR2 reads FNYEAQ. This CDR3 spans 15 amino acids. Trimming took 5 bases from V and 11 from J; bases not matched to a gene: 10. The CDR3: CASSPRTGGATPLHF. The DNA of the CDR3 is TGTGCCAGCAGCCCTCGCACAGGGGGCGCGACACCCCTCCACTTT. Supplemented by reference TRBV7-6 and TRBJ1-6, the full variable domain reads GAGVSQSPRYKVTKRGQDVALRCDPISGHVSLYWYRQALGQGPEFLTYFNYEAQQDKSGLPNDRFSAERPEGSISTLTIQRTEQRDSAMYRCASSPRTGGATPLHFGNGTRLTVT.

The genes are TRBV5-1 and TRBJ2-7, with D possibly being TRBD1 (5 bases). Germline V gene lookup returns CDR1 SGHRS and CDR2 YFSETQ. The V gene lost 4 bases and the J gene lost 1 base, with 12 bases spanning the gap. The CDR3 loop spans 14 amino acids. The CDR3 sequence is CASSATVPSYEQYF. The CDR3 DNA sequence: TGCGCCAGCAGCGCGACAGTACCTTCCTACGAGCAGTACTTC.

The rearrangement links TRBV28 to TRBJ2-1; no definite D call. The V gene lost 8 bases and the J gene lost 0 bases, with 11 bases spanning the gap. The germline V gene has CDR1 MDHEN and CDR2 SYDVKM. The CDR3 runs to 14 residues. The CDR3 DNA reads TGTGCCAGCTCGTTCCCGCTCTCCTACAATGAGCAGTTCTTC. Translating it yields CASSFPLSYNEQFF. Complete variable domain (other parts from reference TRBV28 and TRBJ2-1): DVKVTQSSRYLVKRTGEKVFLECVQDMDHENMFWYRQDPGLGLRLIYFSYDVKMKEKGDIPEGYSVSREKKERFSLILESASTNQTSMYLCASSFPLSYNEQFFGPGTRLTVL.

The chain has TRBV27 and TRBJ1-2, with D possibly matching TRBD1 (6 bases). The CDR3 runs to 15 residues. Trimming removed 2 bases from V and 4 bases from J, with 14 bases in between. Germline values: CDR1 MNHEY, CDR2 SMNVEV (reference sequence). DNA of the CDR3: TGTGCCAGCAGTTTAACAGGGAACCCCCTCTATGGCTACACCTTC. Its protein is CASSLTGNPLYGYTF.

The genes are TRBV11-2 and TRBJ1-1; D remains unclear. V was shortened by 3 bases and J by 5 bases, with 7 bases between the two germline ends. The CDR3 extends over 12 amino acids. CDR1 is SGHAT, CDR2 FQNNGV, per germline. The CDR3 DNA is TGTGCCAGCAGCTTTGTTCCGACTGAAGCTTTCTTT. The encoded protein is CASSFVPTEAFF.

The V call is TRBV6-1, the J call TRBJ2-6; TRBD1 is a possible D gene (6 bases). The germline V gene has CDR1 MNHNS and CDR2 SASEGT. V was trimmed by 4 bases and J by 0 bases, leaving 10 bases between them. The CDR3 runs to 16 residues. The CDR3 loop reads CASSAGTTSGANVLTF. In DNA form, the CDR3 reads TGTGCCAGCAGTGCCGGGACAACCTCTGGGGCCAACGTCCTGACTTTC.